This TCR beta chain appears in the sequencing data of a study of response to subunit inactivated influenza vaccine. MiXCR, run by TCRdb on the RT-PCR reads, gives a single entry per CDR3 protein. This sample yields a few hundred thousand distinct CDR3 sequences, of which roughly 7.9% are seen a single time; roughly 13% belongs to the top ten. The CDR3 contains 12 residues. Germline assignment: CDR1 SGHTA and CDR2 FQGNSA. The junction had 6 bases not matched to a gene; V was cut back by 4 bases and J by 10 bases. This clonotype was counted at least ten times. Material: PBMCs from blood, obtained roughly 24 months after vaccination. This TCR came from a man aged 50 to 69 who received an inactivated influenza vaccine. The V and J genes are TRBV7-2 and TRBJ1-1; 7 nucleotides line up with TRBD1. Written as DNA, the CDR3 is TGTGCCAGCAGCTCGGACCAGGGGGGAGCTTTCTTT. Protein: CASSSDQGGAFF.